This T cell receptor (beta chain) was sequenced for a study of monozygotic twins with inflammatory bowel disease. Whole-study findings and limits: Repertoire similarity matched across concordant and discordant twins, perhaps owing to limited power. In the analysis, different T cell subtypes could not be told apart. IBD patients showed reduced TCRbeta diversity (inverse Simpson) versus healthy co-twins.

The authors used roughly 3,800 ng of total RNA per TCR library. From the 5' RACE reads, TCRdb lists one entry per CDR3 protein and no DNA. In total, the table holds fewer than 450,000 distinct CDR3 sequences. Per the germline V gene, CDR1 is DFQATT and CDR2 is SNEGSKA (reference sequence). The CDR3 consists of 12 residues. A word on this clonotype: Its antigen is unknown.

The specimen was blood. The sequence was collected from a human donor with ulcerative colitis or Crohn's disease, or a healthy co-twin of an affected twin (not recorded which). The rearrangement links TRBV20-1 to TRBJ1-2; TCRdb's D call of TRBD1 is untestable without DNA. The CDR3 reads CSASDRGYGYTF.